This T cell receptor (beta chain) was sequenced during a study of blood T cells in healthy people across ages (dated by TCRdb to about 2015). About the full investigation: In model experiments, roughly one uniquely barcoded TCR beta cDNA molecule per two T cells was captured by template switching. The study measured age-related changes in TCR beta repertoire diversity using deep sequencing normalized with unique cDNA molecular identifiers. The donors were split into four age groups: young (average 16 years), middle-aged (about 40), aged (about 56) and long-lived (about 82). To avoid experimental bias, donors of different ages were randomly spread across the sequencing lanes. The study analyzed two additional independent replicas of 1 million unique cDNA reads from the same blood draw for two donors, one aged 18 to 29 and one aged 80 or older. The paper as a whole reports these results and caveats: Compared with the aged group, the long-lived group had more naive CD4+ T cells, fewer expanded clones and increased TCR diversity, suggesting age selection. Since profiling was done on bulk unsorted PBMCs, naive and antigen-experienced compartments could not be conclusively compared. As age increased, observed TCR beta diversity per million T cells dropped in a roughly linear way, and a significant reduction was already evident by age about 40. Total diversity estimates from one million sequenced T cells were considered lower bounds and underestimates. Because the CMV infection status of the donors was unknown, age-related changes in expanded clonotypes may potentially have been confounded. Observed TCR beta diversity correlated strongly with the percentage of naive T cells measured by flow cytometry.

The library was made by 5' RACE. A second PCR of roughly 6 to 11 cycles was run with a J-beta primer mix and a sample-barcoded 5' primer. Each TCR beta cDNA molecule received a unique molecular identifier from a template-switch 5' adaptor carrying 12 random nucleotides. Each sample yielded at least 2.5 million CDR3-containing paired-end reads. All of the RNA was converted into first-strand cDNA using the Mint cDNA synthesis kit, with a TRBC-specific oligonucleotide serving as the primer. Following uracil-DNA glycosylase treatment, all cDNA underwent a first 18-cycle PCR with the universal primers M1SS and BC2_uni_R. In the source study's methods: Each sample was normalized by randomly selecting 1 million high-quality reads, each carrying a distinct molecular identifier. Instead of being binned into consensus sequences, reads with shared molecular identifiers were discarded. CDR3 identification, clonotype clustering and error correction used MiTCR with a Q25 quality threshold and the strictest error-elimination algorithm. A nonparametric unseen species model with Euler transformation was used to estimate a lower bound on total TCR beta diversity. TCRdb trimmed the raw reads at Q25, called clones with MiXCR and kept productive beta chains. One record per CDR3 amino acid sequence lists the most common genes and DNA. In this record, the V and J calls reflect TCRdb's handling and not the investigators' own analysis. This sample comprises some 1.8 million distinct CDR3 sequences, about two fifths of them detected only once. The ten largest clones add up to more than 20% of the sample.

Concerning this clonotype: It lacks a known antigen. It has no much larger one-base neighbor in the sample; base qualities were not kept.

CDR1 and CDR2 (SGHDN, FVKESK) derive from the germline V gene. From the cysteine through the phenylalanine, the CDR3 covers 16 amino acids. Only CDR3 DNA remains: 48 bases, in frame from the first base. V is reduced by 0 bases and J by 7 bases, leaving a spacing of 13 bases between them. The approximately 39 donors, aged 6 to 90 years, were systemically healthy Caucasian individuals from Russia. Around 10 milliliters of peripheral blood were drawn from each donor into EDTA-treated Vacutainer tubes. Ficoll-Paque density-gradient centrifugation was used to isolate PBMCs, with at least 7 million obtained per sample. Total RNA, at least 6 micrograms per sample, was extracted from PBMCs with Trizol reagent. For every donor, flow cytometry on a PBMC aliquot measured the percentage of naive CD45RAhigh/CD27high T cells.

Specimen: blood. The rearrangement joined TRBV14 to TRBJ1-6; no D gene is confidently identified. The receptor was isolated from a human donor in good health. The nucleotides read TGTGCCAGCAGCCAAGATAACCCGCACGCGAATTCACCCCTCCACTTT. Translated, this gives CASSQDNPHANSPLHF.